Described below is a single T cell receptor (beta chain) sequence and its context. Its antigen remains unknown. This sample was included in a study of PD-1 blockade in mismatch repair-deficient tumors. Findings and caveats of the study: After pembrolizumab, tumor-resident clones rose rapidly, then generally contracted before radiologic responses.

PCR or immunohistochemistry showed mismatch repair deficiency in every enrolled patient. The TCR-sequenced patients were a few responders to pembrolizumab. Only in-frame clones appear in the TCRdb table, and some are missing; sequencing was by immunoSEQ multiplex PCR. The sample holds more than 90,000 clones, roughly 80% seen once. Here the sequenced sample was peripheral blood, taken 60 weeks after starting pembrolizumab. This TCR came from an adult with mismatch repair-deficient cancer.

The CDR3 spells CASSGLAGVHEQFF. DNA for the CDR3: TGTGCCAGCAGCGGACTAGCGGGAGTGCATGAGCAGTTCTTC. The chain has TRBV9 and TRBJ2-1, with 12 nucleotides matching TRBD2. From germline, CDR1 is SGDLS and CDR2 YYNGEE. V lost 3 bases, J lost 8 bases, and 3 bases stayed unmatched. CDR3 length: 14 residues.